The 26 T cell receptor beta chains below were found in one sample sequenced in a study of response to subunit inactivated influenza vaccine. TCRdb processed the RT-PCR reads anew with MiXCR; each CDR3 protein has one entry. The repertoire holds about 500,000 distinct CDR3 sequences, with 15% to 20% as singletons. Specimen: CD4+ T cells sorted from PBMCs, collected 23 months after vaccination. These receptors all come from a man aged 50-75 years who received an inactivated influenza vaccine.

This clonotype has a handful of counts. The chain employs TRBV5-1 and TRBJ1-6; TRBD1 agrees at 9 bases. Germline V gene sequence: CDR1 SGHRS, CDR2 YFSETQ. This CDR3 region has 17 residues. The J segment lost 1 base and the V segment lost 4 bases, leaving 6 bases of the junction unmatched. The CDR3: CASSTGTGTSYNSPLHF. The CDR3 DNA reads TGCGCCAGCAGCACGGGGACAGGGACGTCCTATAATTCACCCCTCCACTTT.

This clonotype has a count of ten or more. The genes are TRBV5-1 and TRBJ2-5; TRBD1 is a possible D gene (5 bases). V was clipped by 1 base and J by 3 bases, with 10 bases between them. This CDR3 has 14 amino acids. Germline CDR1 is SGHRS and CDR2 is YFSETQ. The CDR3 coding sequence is TGCGCCAGCAGCTTGAGGGGCAGGGAAGAGACCCAGTACTTC. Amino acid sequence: CASSLRGREETQYF.

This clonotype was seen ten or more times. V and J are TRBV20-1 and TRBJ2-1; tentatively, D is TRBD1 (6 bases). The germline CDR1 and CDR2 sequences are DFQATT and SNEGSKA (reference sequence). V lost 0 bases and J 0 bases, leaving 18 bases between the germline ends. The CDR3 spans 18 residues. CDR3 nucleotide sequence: TGCAGTGCTAGAGAGGGACAAGCGCGAATTGGCTCCTACAATGAGCAGTTCTTC. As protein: CSAREGQARIGSYNEQFF.

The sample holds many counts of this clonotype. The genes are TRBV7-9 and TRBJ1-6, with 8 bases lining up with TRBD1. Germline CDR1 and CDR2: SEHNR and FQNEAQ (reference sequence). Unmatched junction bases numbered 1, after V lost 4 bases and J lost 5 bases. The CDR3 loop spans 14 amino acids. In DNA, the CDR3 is TGTGCCAGCAGCTCGGGACAGGATAATTCACCCCTCCACTTT. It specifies CASSSGQDNSPLHF.

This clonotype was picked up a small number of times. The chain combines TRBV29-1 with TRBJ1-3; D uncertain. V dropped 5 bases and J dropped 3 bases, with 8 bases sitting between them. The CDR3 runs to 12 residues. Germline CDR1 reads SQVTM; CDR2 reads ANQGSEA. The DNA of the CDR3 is TGCAGCGTTTGGACGTATGGAAACACCATATATTTT. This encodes CSVWTYGNTIYF.

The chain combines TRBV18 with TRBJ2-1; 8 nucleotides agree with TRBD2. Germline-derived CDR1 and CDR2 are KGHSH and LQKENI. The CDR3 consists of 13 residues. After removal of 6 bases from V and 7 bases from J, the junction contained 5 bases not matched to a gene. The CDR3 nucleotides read TGTGCCAGCTCTGGCGGGAGGACTAATGAGCAGTTCTTC. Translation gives CASSGGRTNEQFF.

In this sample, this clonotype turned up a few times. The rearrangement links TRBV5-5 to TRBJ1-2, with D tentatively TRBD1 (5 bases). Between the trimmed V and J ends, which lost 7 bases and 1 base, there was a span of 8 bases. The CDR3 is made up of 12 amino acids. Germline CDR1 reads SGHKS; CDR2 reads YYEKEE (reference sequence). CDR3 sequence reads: CASGTVNYGYTF. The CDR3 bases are TGTGCCAGCGGGACGGTTAACTATGGCTACACCTTC.

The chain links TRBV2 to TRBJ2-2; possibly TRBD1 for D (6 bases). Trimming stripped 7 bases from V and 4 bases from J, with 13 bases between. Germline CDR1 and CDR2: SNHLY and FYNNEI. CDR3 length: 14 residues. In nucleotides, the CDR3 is TGTGCCAGCAACCCACAGGGAATCACCGGGGAGCTGTTTTTT. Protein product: CASNPQGITGELFF.

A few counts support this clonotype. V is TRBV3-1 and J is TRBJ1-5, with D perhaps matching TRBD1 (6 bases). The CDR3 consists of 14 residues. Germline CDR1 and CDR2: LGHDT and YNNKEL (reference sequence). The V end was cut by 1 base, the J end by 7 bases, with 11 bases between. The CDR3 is CASSQVGAGQPQHF. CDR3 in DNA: TGTGCCAGCAGCCAAGTGGGGGCCGGGCAGCCCCAGCATTTT. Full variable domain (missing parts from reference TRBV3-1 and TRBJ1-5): DTAVSQTPKYLVTQMGNDKSIKCEQNLGHDTMYWYKQDSKKFLKIMFSYNNKELIINETVPNRFSPKSPDKAHLNLHINSLELGDSAVYFCASSQVGAGQPQHFGDGTRLSIL.

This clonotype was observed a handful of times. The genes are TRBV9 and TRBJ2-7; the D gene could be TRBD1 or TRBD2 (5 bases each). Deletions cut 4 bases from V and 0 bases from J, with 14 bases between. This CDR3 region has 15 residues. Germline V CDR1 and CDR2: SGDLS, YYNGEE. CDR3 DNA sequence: TGTGCCAGCAGCAAAGAAGGGACGGTCTCCTACGAGCAGTACTTC. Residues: CASSKEGTVSYEQYF.

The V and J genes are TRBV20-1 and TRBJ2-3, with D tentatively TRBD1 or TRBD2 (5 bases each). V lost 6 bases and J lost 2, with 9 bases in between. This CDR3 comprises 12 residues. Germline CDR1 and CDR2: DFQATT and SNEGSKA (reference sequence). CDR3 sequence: CSAGEFTDTQYF. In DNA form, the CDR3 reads TGCAGTGCGGGGGAATTCACAGATACGCAGTATTTT.

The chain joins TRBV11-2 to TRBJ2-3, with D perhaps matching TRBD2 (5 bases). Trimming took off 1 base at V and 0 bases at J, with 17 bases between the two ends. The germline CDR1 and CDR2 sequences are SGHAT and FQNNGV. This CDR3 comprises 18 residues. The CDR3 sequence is CASSLALLGETSTDTQYF. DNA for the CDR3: TGTGCCAGCAGCTTAGCTCTTTTGGGAGAAACTAGCACAGATACGCAGTATTTT.

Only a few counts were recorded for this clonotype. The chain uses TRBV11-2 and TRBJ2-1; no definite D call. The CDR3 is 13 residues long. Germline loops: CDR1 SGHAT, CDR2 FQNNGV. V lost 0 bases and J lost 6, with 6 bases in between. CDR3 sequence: CASSLERANEQFF. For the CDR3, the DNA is TGTGCCAGCAGCTTAGAAAGGGCCAATGAGCAGTTCTTC.

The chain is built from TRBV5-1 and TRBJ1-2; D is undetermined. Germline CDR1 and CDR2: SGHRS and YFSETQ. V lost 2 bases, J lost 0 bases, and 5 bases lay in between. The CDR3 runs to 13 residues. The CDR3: CASSFDPNYGYTF. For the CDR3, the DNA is TGCGCCAGCAGCTTTGACCCTAACTATGGCTACACCTTC.

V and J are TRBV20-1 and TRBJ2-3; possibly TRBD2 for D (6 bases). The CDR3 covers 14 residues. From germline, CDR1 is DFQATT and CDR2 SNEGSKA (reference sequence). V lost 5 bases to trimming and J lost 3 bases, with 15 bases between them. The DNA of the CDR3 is TGCAGTGCTTTCCGAGGTCTAGCGACAGATACGCAGTATTTT. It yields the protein CSAFRGLATDTQYF.

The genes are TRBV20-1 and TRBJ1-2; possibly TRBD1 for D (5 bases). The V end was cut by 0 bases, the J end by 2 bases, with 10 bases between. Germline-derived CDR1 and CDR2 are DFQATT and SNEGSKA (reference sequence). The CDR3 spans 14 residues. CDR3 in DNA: TGCAGTGCTAGAGATACCGGGGACAACTATGGCTACACCTTC. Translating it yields CSARDTGDNYGYTF.

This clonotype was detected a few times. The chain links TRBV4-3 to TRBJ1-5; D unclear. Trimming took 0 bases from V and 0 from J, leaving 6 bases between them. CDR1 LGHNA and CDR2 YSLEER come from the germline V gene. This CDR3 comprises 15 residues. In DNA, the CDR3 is TGCGCCAGCAGCCAAGATCCGCGTAGCAATCAGCCCCAGCATTTT. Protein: CASSQDPRSNQPQHF.

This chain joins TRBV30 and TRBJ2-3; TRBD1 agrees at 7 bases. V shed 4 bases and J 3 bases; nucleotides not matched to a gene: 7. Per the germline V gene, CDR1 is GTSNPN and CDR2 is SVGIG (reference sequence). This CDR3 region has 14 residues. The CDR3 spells CAWTQGEMTDTQYF. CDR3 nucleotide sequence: TGTGCCTGGACTCAGGGGGAGATGACAGATACGCAGTATTTT.

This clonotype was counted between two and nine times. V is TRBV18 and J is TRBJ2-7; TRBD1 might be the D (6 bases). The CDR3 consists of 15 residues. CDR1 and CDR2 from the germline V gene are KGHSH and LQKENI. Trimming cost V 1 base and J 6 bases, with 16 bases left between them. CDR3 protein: CASSPRSAGEPEQYF. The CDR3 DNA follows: TGTGCCAGCTCACCACGTTCGGCAGGGGAGCCCGAGCAGTACTTC.

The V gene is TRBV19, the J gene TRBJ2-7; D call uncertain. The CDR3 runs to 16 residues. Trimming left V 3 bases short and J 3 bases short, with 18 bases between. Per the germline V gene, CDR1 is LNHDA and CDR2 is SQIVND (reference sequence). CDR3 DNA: TGTGCCAGTAGTATGTCGCCCCCGGCCCACTACTACGAGCAGTACTTC. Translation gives CASSMSPPAHYYEQYF.

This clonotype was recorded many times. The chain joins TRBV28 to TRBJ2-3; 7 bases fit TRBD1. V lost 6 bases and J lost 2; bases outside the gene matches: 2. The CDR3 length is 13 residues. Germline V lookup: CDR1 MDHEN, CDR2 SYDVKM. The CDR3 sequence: CASSGQDTDTQYF. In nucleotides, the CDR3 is TGTGCCAGCAGCGGACAGGACACAGATACGCAGTATTTT.

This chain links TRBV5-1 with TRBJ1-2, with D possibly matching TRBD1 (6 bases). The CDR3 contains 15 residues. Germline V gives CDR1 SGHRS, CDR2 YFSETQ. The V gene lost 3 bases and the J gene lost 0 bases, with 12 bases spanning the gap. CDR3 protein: CASSSGTQSNYGYTF. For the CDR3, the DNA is TGCGCCAGCAGCTCGGGGACACAATCTAACTATGGCTACACCTTC.

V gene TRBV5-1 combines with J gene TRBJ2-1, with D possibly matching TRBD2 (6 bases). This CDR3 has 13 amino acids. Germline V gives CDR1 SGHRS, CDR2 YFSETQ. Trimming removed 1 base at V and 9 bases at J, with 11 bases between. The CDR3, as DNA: TGCGCCAGCAGCTTGCGGCAGGGAGGTGAGCAGTTCTTC. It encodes CASSLRQGGEQFF. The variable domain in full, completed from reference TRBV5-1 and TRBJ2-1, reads KAGVTQTPRYLIKTRGQQVTLSCSPISGHRSVSWYQQTPGQGLQFLFEYFSETQRNKGNFPGRFSGRQFSNSRSEMNVSTLELGDSALYLCASSLRQGGEQFFGPGTRLTVL.

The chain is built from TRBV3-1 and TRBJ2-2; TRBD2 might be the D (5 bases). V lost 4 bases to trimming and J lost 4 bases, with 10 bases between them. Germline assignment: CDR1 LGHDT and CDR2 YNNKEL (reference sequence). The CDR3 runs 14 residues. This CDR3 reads CASSRKGSTGELFF. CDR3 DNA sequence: TGTGCCAGCAGCCGGAAAGGGAGCACCGGGGAGCTGTTTTTT.

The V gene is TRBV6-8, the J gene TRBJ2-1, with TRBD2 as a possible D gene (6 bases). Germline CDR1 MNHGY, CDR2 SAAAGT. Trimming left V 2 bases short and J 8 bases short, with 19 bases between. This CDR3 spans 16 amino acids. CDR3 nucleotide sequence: TGTGCCAGCAGTTACCGATTTCCGGGACGGAGGGATGAGCAGTTCTTC. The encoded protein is CASSYRFPGRRDEQFF.

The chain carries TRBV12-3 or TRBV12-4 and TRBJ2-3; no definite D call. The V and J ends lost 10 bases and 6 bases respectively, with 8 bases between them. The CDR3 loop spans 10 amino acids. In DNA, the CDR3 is TGTGCCACCTTTGGGGATACGCAGTATTTT. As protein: CATFGDTQYF.